Reported below is one TCR beta chain. Germline-derived CDR1 and CDR2 are ENHRY and SYGVKD. V gave up 4 bases and J gave up 1 base, with 22 bases separating them. This CDR3 has 18 amino acids. The TCRbeta library was prepared with unique molecular identifiers. TCRdb recomputed calls from the PCR reads with MiXCR, one row per CDR3 protein. Of 450,000 to 600,000 distinct CDR3 sequences in the sample, about 11% were seen once. These data belong to a study of T-cell reconstitution after alpha-beta-depleted transplantation in children. Sequences were derived from PBMCs, sampled before TCRalphabeta/CD19-depleted stem cell transplant. This clonotype was sampled from a child aged 2-15 years with inherited bone marrow failure, due to receive a stem cell transplant. This chain joins TRBV10-3 and TRBJ1-1; D ambiguous. CDR3 DNA sequence: TGTGCCATCAGTGGTGTTGAGAGCATAAGGATGGCGAACACTGAAGCTTTCTTT. Translated, it gives CAISGVESIRMANTEAFF.